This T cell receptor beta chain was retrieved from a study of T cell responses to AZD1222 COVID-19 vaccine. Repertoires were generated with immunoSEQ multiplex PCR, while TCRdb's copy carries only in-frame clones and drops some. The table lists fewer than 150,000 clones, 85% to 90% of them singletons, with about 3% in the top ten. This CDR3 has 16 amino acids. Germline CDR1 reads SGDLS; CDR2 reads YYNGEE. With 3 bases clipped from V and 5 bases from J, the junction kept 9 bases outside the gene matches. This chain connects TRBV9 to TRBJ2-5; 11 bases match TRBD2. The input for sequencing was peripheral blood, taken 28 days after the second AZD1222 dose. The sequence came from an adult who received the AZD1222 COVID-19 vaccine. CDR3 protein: CASSATSGDFAETQYF. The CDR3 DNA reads TGTGCCAGCAGCGCGACTAGCGGGGACTTCGCCGAGACCCAGTACTTC.